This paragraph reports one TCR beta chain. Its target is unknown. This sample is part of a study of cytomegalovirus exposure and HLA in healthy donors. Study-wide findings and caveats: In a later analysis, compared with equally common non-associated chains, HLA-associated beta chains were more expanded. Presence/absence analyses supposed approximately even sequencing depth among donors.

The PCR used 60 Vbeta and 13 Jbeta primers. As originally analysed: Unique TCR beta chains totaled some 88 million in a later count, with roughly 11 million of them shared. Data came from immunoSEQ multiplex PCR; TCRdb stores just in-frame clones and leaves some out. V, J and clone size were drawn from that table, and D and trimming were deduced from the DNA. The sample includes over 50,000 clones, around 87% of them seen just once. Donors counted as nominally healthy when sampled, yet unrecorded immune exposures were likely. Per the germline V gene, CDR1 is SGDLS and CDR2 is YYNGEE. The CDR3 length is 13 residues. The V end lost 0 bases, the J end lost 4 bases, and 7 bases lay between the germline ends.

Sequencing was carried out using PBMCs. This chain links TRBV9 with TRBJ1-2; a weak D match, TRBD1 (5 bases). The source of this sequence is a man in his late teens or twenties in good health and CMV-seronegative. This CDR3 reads CASSVADSYGYTF. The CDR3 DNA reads TGTGCCAGCAGCGTAGCCGACAGCTATGGCTACACCTTC.